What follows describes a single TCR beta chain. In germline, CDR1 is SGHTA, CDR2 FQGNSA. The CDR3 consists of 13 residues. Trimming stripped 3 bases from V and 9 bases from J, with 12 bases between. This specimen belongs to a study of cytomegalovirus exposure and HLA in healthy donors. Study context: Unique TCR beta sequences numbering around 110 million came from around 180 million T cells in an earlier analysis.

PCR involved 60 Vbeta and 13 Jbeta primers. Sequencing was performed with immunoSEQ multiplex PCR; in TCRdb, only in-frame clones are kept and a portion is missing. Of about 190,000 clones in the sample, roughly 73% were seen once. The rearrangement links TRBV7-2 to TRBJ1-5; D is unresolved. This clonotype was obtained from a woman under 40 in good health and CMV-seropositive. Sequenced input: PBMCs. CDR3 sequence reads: CASSFAGLGPQHF. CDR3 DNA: TGTGCCAGCAGCTTTGCAGGCTTAGGGCCCCAGCATTTT.